This is a list of T cell receptor beta chains from one sample in a study of blood T cell repertoires in COVID-19. Assay: immunoSEQ multiplex PCR; the TCRdb copy retains only in-frame clones and omits some. The table lists about 60,000 clones, roughly 88% of them singletons. The source material was peripheral blood. The receptors stem from a man in his 60s with acute or convalescent COVID-19. Both conserved end residues are part of each CDR3. D genes are given only for firm matches.

J gene,V gene,D gene,CDR3 protein,CDR3 DNA
TRBJ2-7,TRBV3-1/TRBV3-2,.,CASSRSSRRLSSYEQYF,TGTGCCAGCAGCCGGTCCTCGAGGCGCCTGAGCTCCTACGAGCAGTACTTC
TRBJ2-5,TRBV2,.,CASRSTVTQYF,TGTGCCAGCAGATCTACCGTGACCCAGTACTTC
TRBJ1-1,TRBV12-2,.,CASRPFEVETEAFF,TGTGCAAGTCGCCCCTTCGAAGTAGAGACTGAAGCTTTCTTT
TRBJ2-7,TRBV28,.,CASSLLYEQYF,TGTGCCAGCAGTCTTCTTTACGAGCAGTACTTC
TRBJ1-3,TRBV2,.,CASSQTARGSSGNTIYF,TGTGCCAGCAGTCAGACGGCCCGCGGGTCCTCTGGAAACACCATATATTTT
TRBJ2-5,TRBV4-2,TRBD2,CASSQALPAGVGETQYF,TGTGCCAGCAGCCAAGCATTGCCAGCGGGAGTTGGAGAGACCCAGTACTTC
TRBJ2-1,TRBV7-6,TRBD2,CASSFGAGGRYEQFF,TGTGCCAGCAGCTTCGGAGCGGGAGGGCGCTATGAGCAGTTCTTC
TRBJ1-1,TRBV2,.,CASSVRVMNTEAFF,TGTGCCAGCAGTGTGAGGGTTATGAACACTGAAGCTTTCTTT
TRBJ2-2,TRBV20-1,TRBD2,CSASKFRSGTSVTGELFF,TGCAGTGCTAGTAAATTTAGGAGTGGGACTAGCGTCACCGGGGAGCTGTTTTTT
TRBJ2-1,TRBV20-1,TRBD2,CSASTHLAGGHMNEQFF,TGCAGTGCTAGTACCCATTTAGCGGGAGGGCATATGAATGAGCAGTTCTTC
TRBJ2-3,TRBV6-5,.,CASSYRGTSTDTQYF,TGTGCCAGCAGTTACCGCGGGACTAGCACAGATACGCAGTATTTT